Following are 9 T cell receptor beta chains from one sample sequenced in a study of graft-versus-host responses after intestinal transplantation. For these receptors, no antigen is known. TCRdb's table, derived via immunoSEQ multiplex PCR, lists solely in-frame clones and lacks some. The top ten clones hold roughly 0.39% of a sample with more than 70,000 clones, around 92% of them seen once. The sequencing here drew on unstimulated CD8+ T cells sorted from spleen or lymph node cells, taken before transplant. Receptors were obtained from a human donor who was the organ donor for an intestinal transplant.

This chain joins TRBV4-3 and TRBJ2-7; 9 nucleotides match TRBD1. The CDR3 loop spans 16 amino acids. Germline V gives CDR1 LGHNA, CDR2 YSLEER. With 0 bases clipped from V and 2 bases from J, the junction kept 5 bases outside the gene matches. CDR3 DNA: TGCGCCAGCAGCCAAGATCAAGGACAGGGGCCCTACGAGCAGTACTTC. Translation: CASSQDQGQGPYEQYF.

The chain uses TRBV7-9 and TRBJ1-5; D uncertain. The CDR3 length is 14 residues. The V and J ends lost 2 bases and 3 bases respectively, with 8 bases between them. Germline V gene lookup returns CDR1 SEHNR and CDR2 FQNEAQ (reference sequence). The CDR3 DNA follows: TGTGCCAGCAGCTTATGGTTACACAATCAGCCCCAGCATTTT. Protein product: CASSLWLHNQPQHF.

The chain combines TRBV5-5 with TRBJ2-6, with 8 bases that match TRBD2. The CDR3 contains 19 residues. Germline CDR1 is SGHKS and CDR2 is YYEKEE (reference sequence). Germline trimming cut 4 bases from V and 1 base from J; bases unmatched to any gene: 13. The CDR3 nucleotides are TGTGCCAGCAGCAGCTTGTGGACACCGGGGGGGTCTGGGGCCAACGTCCTGACTTTC. Translated: CASSSLWTPGGSGANVLTF.

This rearrangement joins TRBV18 to TRBJ1-5, with 9 nucleotides matching TRBD1. The V segment lost 5 bases and the J segment 6 bases; nucleotides outside the gene matches: 5. This CDR3 has 14 amino acids. The V gene's germline CDR1 is KGHSH and CDR2 LQKENI. DNA of the CDR3: TGTGCCAGCTCAATACAGGGGGCCGGTCAGCCCCAGCATTTT. Protein sequence: CASSIQGAGQPQHF.

The chain is built from TRBV5-1 and TRBJ1-1; 8 bases align to TRBD1. The J segment lost 2 bases and the V segment lost 0 bases, leaving 9 bases of the junction unmatched. Per the germline V gene, CDR1 is SGHRS and CDR2 is YFSETQ. This CDR3 is built from 17 residues. CDR3 residues: CASSLDRQGLSNTEAFF. The DNA of the CDR3 is TGCGCCAGCAGCTTGGACCGACAGGGGCTATCAAACACTGAAGCTTTCTTT.

This chain links TRBV9 with TRBJ2-3; TRBD1 might be the D (6 bases). The CDR3 is 13 residues long. Germline V gives CDR1 SGDLS, CDR2 YYNGEE. Between the trimmed V and J ends, which lost 6 bases and 6 bases, there was a span of 14 bases. CDR3: CASNSGTHDTQYF. CDR3 DNA sequence: TGTGCCAGCAATTCCGGGACACACGATACGCAGTATTTT.

The chain carries TRBV5-1 and TRBJ2-3, with unresolved D. Germline V gene sequence: CDR1 SGHRS, CDR2 YFSETQ. The CDR3 consists of 15 residues. V lost 3 bases and J 4 bases, leaving 15 bases between the germline ends. CDR3 nucleotides: TGCGCCAGCAGCTCCTTGGAGAATCTCCCAGATACGCAGTATTTT. Translated: CASSSLENLPDTQYF.

The chain has TRBV28 and TRBJ2-7, with TRBD1 as a possible D gene (6 bases). V was clipped by 3 bases and J by 3 bases, with 12 bases between them. CDR3 length: 14 amino acids. Per germline, CDR1 MDHEN and CDR2 SYDVKM. CDR3 amino acids: CASSFFGRGYEQYF. In nucleotides, the CDR3 is TGTGCCAGCAGTTTCTTTGGCAGGGGCTACGAGCAGTACTTC.

The CDR3 DNA follows: TGTGCCAGCAGTGTAGGGGGTCAGCAGTTCTTC. Translation: CASSVGGQQFF. The chain employs TRBV25-1 and TRBJ2-1; a possible D gene is TRBD1 (6 bases). The CDR3 runs 11 residues. Germline CDR1 is MGHDK and CDR2 is SYGVNS. The V and J ends lost 4 bases and 11 bases respectively, with 9 bases between them.